The clone carrying this T cell receptor beta chain has at least ten counts. The antigen is undetermined. The sample is drawn from a study of breast tumors, draining lymph nodes, adjacent tissues. General study points: That most tumor T cells come from lymph nodes remained unproven. Luminal-like breast cancer showed significantly greater tumor-nontumor repertoire similarity than basal-like breast cancer did.

The CDR3 sequence is 15 residues long. Germline CDR1 reads KGHSH; CDR2 reads LQKENI. Between the trimmed V and J ends, which lost 3 bases and 2 bases, there was a span of 13 bases. Axillary draining lymph nodes of breast cancer patients supplied the node samples. TCRdb analysed the multiplex PCR reads with MiXCR anew, one entry per CDR3 protein. The repertoire holds fewer than 150,000 distinct CDR3 sequences, with around 20% as singletons. The V gene is TRBV18, the J gene TRBJ2-5, with a weak D call TRBD1 (6 bases). The TCR was taken from a female donor with breast cancer. Some clones in this sample may be carry-over from other donors' samples. The specimen sequenced was axillary lymph node tissue. The CDR3 bases are TGTGCCAGCTCACCCCGGGCAGGGGAGCAAGAGACCCAGTACTTC. It is translated as CASSPRAGEQETQYF. Filled out from reference TRBV18 and TRBJ2-5, the complete variable domain reads NAGVMQNPRHLVRRRGQEARLRCSPMKGHSHVYWYRQLPEEGLKFMVYLQKENIIDESGMPKERFSAEFPKEGPSILRIQQVVRGDSAAYFCASSPRAGEQETQYFGPGTRLLVL.